This passage covers 20 T cell receptor beta chains from one sample sequenced in a study of blood T cell repertoires in COVID-19. Libraries were prepared by immunoSEQ multiplex PCR; TCRdb keeps only in-frame clonotypes and omits some of them. The repertoire includes approximately 200,000 clones, about 87% of them detected once, and 4% sits in the top ten. The specimen was peripheral blood. These receptors were taken from a woman in her twenties or thirties with acute or convalescent COVID-19.

V usage is TRBV19 and J usage is TRBJ1-5; 10 positions agree with TRBD1. The ends lost 7 bases at V and 0 bases at J; junction bases unmatched: 6. CDR3 length equals 16 residues. Germline V gene data show CDR1 as LNHDA and CDR2 as SQIVND (reference sequence). In DNA, the CDR3 is TGTGCCAGTAAGGACAGGGGGAGTTATAGCAATCAGCCCCAGCATTTT. It encodes CASKDRGSYSNQPQHF.

The gene calls are TRBV25-1 and TRBJ2-1; D is undetermined. The V gene's germline CDR1 is MGHDK and CDR2 SYGVNS. The V end lost 10 bases, the J end lost 7 bases, and 11 bases lay between the germline ends. The CDR3 has 11 amino acids. CDR3 sequence (DNA): TGTGCCACCCGGGTTGGAAATGAGCAGTTCTTC. It specifies CATRVGNEQFF. The full variable domain, completed using reference TRBV25-1 and TRBJ2-1, is EADIYQTPRYLVIGTGKKITLECSQTMGHDKMYWYQQDPGMELHLIHYSYGVNSTEKGDLSSESTVSRIRTEHFPLTLESARPSHTSQYLCATRVGNEQFFGPGTRLTVL.

The rearrangement uses TRBV28 and TRBJ2-3; D is possibly TRBD2 (7 bases). Germline V gene sequence: CDR1 MDHEN, CDR2 SYDVKM. The length of the CDR3 is 14 residues. Trimming stripped 3 bases from V and 6 bases from J, with 13 bases between. CDR3 sequence (DNA): TGTGCCAGCAGTTTTGCGGGGGCCCGGGATACGCAGTATTTT. Translation: CASSFAGARDTQYF.

This chain uses TRBV19 with TRBJ2-1; 7 bases agree with TRBD2. V shed 5 bases and J 4 bases; nucleotides not matched to a gene: 5. Germline V lookup: CDR1 LNHDA, CDR2 SQIVND (reference sequence). CDR3 length equals 14 residues. This chain's CDR3 is CASSAGLHYNEQFF. The CDR3 bases are TGTGCCAGTAGTGCGGGACTACATTACAATGAGCAGTTCTTC.

There are a few counts of this clone. V is TRBV5-4 and J is TRBJ2-2; TRBD2 matches 8 bases. The ends lost 0 bases at V and 0 bases at J; junction bases unmatched: 4. Germline values: CDR1 SGHNT, CDR2 YYREEE (reference sequence). This CDR3 spans 17 amino acids. CDR3 amino acids: CASSLAGGRSNTGELFF. The DNA of the CDR3 is TGTGCCAGCAGCTTGGCTGGCGGGAGGTCGAACACCGGGGAGCTGTTTTTT.

This chain links TRBV2 with TRBJ2-6, with TRBD1 matching 7 bases. The germline V gene has CDR1 SNHLY and CDR2 FYNNEI. This CDR3 is built from 16 residues. V trimming: 7 bases; J trimming: 4 bases; junction bases outside the gene matches: 10. The CDR3 bases are TGTGCCAGCACCTTAGAACAGGGGCCAGGGGCCAACGTCCTGACTTTC. Encoded protein: CASTLEQGPGANVLTF.

The rearrangement joins TRBV18 to TRBJ1-5; D unresolved. The V gene lost 2 bases and the J gene lost 8 bases, with 10 bases spanning the gap. Per the germline V gene, CDR1 is KGHSH and CDR2 is LQKENI. This CDR3 region has 13 residues. The CDR3, as DNA: TGTGCCAGCTCACCAAGCGGGAGGGAGCCCCAGCATTTT. Its protein is CASSPSGREPQHF.

This clone has only a few counts. This chain uses TRBV4-1 with TRBJ1-2; D is uncertain. The germline V gene encodes CDR1 MGHRA and CDR2 YSYEKL. Trimming shortened V by 3 bases and J by 8 bases, and 16 bases separated the two germline ends. The CDR3 loop spans 14 amino acids. The CDR3 sequence: CASSHLSETWGYTF. As DNA, the CDR3 is TGCGCCAGCAGCCACCTATCTGAGACATGGGGCTACACCTTC.

V usage is TRBV11-2 and J usage is TRBJ2-1; 14 bases match TRBD2. The V and J ends lost 5 bases and 9 bases, in that order; junction bases with no gene match: 9. Germline V gene sequence: CDR1 SGHAT, CDR2 FQNNGV. The CDR3 length is 16 residues. CDR3 loop: CASSREAGTSGSEQFF. The CDR3, as DNA: TGTGCCAGCAGCCGAGAAGCCGGGACTAGCGGGAGTGAGCAGTTCTTC. The full variable domain, with the rest looked up from reference TRBV11-2 and TRBJ2-1, is EAGVAQSPRYKIIEKRQSVAFWCNPISGHATLYWYQQILGQGPKLLIQFQNNGVVDDSQLPKDRFSAERLKGVDSTLKIQPAKLEDSAVYLCASSREAGTSGSEQFFGPGTRLTVL.

The rearrangement joins TRBV12-5 to TRBJ1-4, with D hard to call. Trimming removed 5 bases from V and 0 bases from J, with 10 bases in between. Germline V gene lookup returns CDR1 LGHNT and CDR2 FRNRAP. This CDR3 has 15 amino acids. CDR3 protein: CASGPLDTTNEKLFF. CDR3 DNA: TGTGCTAGTGGTCCCCTTGACACAACTAATGAAAAACTGTTTTTT.

This chain joins TRBV11-2 and TRBJ1-2, with D unclear. Trimming pared 5 bases from V and 1 base from J, leaving 11 bases between. The CDR3 runs 14 residues. CDR1 is SGHAT and CDR2 is FQNNGV in the germline V gene. The DNA for the CDR3 is TGTGCCAGCAGCAGTTTGGCAGATAACTATGGCTACACCTTC. This encodes CASSSLADNYGYTF.

The CDR3 DNA sequence: TGTGCCAGCGCGGGACGCGCGGTTGGTGGAAACACCATATATTTT. It specifies CASAGRAVGGNTIYF. This rearrangement joins TRBV6-5 to TRBJ1-3, with D tentatively TRBD1 (5 bases). The CDR3 extends over 15 amino acids. CDR1 and CDR2 from the germline V gene are MNHEY and SVGAGI. Trimming pared 8 bases from V and 3 bases from J, leaving 17 bases between.

The rearrangement links TRBV6-6 to TRBJ2-5; 7 bases map to TRBD2. V was clipped by 5 bases and J by 4 bases; unmatched bases: 16. Per germline, CDR1 MNHNY and CDR2 SVGAGI (reference sequence). This CDR3 is built from 17 residues. CDR3 sequence: CASSPHLTSHGAETQYF. In nucleotides, the CDR3 is TGTGCCAGCAGTCCACACCTGACTAGCCATGGGGCAGAGACCCAGTACTTC.

This chain connects TRBV6-5 to TRBJ1-5; D not certain. Germline V gives CDR1 MNHEY, CDR2 SVGAGI. This CDR3 is built from 15 residues. V lost 4 bases, J lost 0 bases, and 10 bases lay in between. CDR3 residues: CASSLGSYSNQPQHF. As DNA, the CDR3 is TGTGCCAGCAGTTTGGGCAGCTATAGCAATCAGCCCCAGCATTTT.

CDR3 region: CASRLGTDFQPQHF. The CDR3 DNA is TGTGCAAGTCGCTTAGGAACAGATTTTCAGCCCCAGCATTTT. The chain links TRBV12-2 to TRBJ1-5; TRBD1 is the table's D call and was not checked against the DNA. TRBV12-2 is a recognized pseudogene. This CDR3 comprises 14 residues.

The gene calls are TRBV7-9 and TRBJ2-7; no clear D. The germline V and J ends were trimmed by 3 bases and 0 bases, with 15 bases remaining between them. The CDR3 is 16 amino acids. Germline loops: CDR1 SEHNR, CDR2 FQNEAQ (reference sequence). The CDR3 loop reads CASSFRASSSSYEQYF. DNA of the CDR3: TGTGCCAGCAGCTTTCGAGCCTCGTCGAGCTCCTACGAGCAGTACTTC. The entire variable domain, with the rest obtained from reference TRBV7-9 and TRBJ2-7, is as follows: DTGVSQNPRHKITKRGQNVTFRCDPISEHNRLYWYRQTLGQGPEFLTYFQNEAQLEKSRLLSDRFSAERPKGSFSTLEIQRTEQGDSAMYLCASSFRASSSSYEQYFGPGTRLTVT.

This clone came up a few times. The same CDR3 can be traced to other DNA sequences in this sample. This chain joins TRBV5-1 and TRBJ2-5; D is uncertain. The CDR3 length is 12 residues. Germline V gene data show CDR1 as SGHRS and CDR2 as YFSETQ. Trimming took off 0 bases at V and 5 bases at J, with 5 bases between the two ends. The CDR3 is CASSLAGETQYF. The CDR3, as DNA: TGCGCCAGCAGCTTGGCCGGGGAGACCCAGTACTTC.

The J gene is TRBJ2-7, the V gene TRBV5-1; D is unresolved. Trimming removed 7 bases at V and 0 bases at J, with 17 bases between. The CDR3 length is 15 residues. Germline lookup yields CDR1 SGHRS and CDR2 YFSETQ. CDR3 loop: CASSPSGFLSYEQYF. CDR3 coding DNA: TGCGCCAGCTCCCCCTCCGGGTTCCTCTCCTACGAGCAGTACTTC.

V usage is TRBV12-3 or TRBV12-4 and J usage is TRBJ2-1; possible D gene TRBD2, 5 bases. V lost 3 bases and J 15 bases, leaving 18 bases between the germline ends. There are 13 residues in the CDR3. CDR3 amino acids: CASSFGERTVRFF. The CDR3 region has the DNA TGTGCCAGCAGTTTCGGAGAACGGACTGTCCGGTTCTTC.

J is TRBJ2-1 and V is TRBV6-6; D not resolved. This CDR3 region has 11 residues. From germline, CDR1 is MNHNY and CDR2 SVGAGI (reference sequence). Trimming pared 2 bases from V and 6 bases from J, leaving 2 bases between. The CDR3 bases are TGTGCCAGCAGTTACCGCAATGAGCAGTTCTTC. The encoded protein is CASSYRNEQFF.